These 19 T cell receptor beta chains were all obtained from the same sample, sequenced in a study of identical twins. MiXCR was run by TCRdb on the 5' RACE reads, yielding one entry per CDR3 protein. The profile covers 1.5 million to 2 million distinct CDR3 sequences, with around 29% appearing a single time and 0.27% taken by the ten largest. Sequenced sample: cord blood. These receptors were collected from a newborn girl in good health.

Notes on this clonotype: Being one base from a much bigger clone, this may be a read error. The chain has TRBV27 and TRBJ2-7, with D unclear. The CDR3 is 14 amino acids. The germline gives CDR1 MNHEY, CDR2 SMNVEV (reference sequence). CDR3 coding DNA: TGTGCCGGCAGTTTATTTCCGGGCAGCGACGAGCAGTACTTC. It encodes CAGSLFPGSDEQYF.

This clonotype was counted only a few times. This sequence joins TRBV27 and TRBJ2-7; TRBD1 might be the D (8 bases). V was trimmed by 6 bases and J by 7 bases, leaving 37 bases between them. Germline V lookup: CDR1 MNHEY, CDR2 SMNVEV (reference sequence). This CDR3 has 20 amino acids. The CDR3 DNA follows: TGTGCCAGCAGGTCTTTACAGGGGGGGCCGTTTAATGGACCTGAAAGGGAGCAGTACTTC. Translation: CASRSLQGGPFNGPEREQYF.

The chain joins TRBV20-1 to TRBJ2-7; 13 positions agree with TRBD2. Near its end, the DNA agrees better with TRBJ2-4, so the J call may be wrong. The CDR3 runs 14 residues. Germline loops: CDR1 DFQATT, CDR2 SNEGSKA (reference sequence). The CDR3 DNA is TGCAGTGCTAGGGGACTAGCGGGATTAAACATTCAGTACTTC. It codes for CSARGLAGLNIQYF.

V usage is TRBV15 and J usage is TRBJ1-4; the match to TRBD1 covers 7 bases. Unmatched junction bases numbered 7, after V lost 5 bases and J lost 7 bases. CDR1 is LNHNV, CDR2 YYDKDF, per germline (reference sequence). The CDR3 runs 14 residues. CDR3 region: CATSGRQGGEKLFF. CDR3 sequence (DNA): TGTGCCACCAGCGGCCGACAGGGTGGTGAAAAACTGTTTTTT.

In DNA form, the CDR3 reads TGCGCCAGCAGCTGGCGCGGGGGTGCGGACACTGAAGCTTTCTTT. Protein sequence: CASSWRGGADTEAFF. V and J are TRBV5-1 and TRBJ1-1; D is perhaps TRBD1 (5 bases). The CDR3 has 15 residues. CDR1 is SGHRS, CDR2 YFSETQ, per germline. Between the trimmed V and J ends, which lost 3 bases and 3 bases, there was a span of 15 bases.

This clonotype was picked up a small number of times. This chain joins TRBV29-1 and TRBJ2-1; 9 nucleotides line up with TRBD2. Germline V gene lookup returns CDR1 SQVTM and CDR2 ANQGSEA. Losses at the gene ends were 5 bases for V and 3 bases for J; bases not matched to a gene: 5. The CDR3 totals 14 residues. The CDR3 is CSVRGGGGYNEQFF. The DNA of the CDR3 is TGCAGCGTTCGAGGCGGGGGGGGCTACAATGAGCAGTTCTTC.

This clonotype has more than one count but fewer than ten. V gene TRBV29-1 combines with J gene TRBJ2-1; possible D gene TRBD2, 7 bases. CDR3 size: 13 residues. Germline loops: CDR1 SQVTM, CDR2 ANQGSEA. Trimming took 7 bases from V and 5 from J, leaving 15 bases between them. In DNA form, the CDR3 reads TGCAGCGGGAGGGGGGGGGTGAACAATGAGCAGTTCTTC. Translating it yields CSGRGGVNNEQFF.

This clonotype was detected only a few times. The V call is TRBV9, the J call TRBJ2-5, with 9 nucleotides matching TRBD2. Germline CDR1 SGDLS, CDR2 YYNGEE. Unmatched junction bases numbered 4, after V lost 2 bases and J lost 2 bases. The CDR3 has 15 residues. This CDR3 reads CASSVQAGGQETQYF. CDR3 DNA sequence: TGTGCCAGCAGCGTCCAAGCGGGGGGACAAGAGACCCAGTACTTC.

The CDR3: CSVASDRAPYNEQYF. In DNA, the CDR3 is TGCAGCGTTGCATCGGACAGGGCCCCTTACAATGAGCAGTACTTC. The chain is built from TRBV29-1 and TRBJ2-5; 8 bases are shared with TRBD1. Germline V gene lookup returns CDR1 SQVTM and CDR2 ANQGSEA. The CDR3 has 15 amino acids. Trimming removed 4 bases from V and 11 bases from J; junction bases left unmatched: 18.

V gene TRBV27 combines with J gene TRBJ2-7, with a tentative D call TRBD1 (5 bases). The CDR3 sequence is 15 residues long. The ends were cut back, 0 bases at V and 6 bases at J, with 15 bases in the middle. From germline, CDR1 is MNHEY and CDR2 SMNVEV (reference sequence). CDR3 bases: TGTGCCAGCAGTTTATCGGGCTATCAGGGCTGCGAGCAGTACTTC. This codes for CASSLSGYQGCEQYF.

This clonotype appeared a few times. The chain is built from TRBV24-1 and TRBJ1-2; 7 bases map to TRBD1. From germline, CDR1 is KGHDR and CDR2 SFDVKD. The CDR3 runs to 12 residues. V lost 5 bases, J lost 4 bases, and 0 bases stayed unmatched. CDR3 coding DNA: TGTGCCACCAGTGCAGGGGGCTATGGCTACACCTTC. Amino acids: CATSAGGYGYTF.

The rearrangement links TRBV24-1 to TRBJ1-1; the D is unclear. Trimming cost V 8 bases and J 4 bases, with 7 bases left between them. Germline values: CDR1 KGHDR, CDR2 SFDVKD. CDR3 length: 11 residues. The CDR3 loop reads CATNDGTEAFF. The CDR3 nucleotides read TGTGCCACCAATGACGGCACTGAAGCTTTCTTT.

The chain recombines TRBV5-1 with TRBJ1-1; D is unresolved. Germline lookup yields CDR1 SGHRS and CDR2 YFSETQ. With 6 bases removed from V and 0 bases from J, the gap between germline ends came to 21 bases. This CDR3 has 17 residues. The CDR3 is CASTTGGQARLNTEAFF. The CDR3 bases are TGCGCCAGCACCACCGGTGGGCAGGCCCGGTTGAACACTGAAGCTTTCTTT.

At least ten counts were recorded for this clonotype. DNA of the CDR3: TGTGCCAGCAGTTCCCAGGGGGGAACAGATACGCAGTATTTT. Translating it yields CASSSQGGTDTQYF. V is TRBV6-6 and J is TRBJ2-3; TRBD1 might be the D (7 bases). This CDR3 has 14 residues. Germline CDR1 and CDR2: MNHNY and SVGAGI (reference sequence). V lost 4 bases to trimming and J lost 3 bases, with 11 bases between them.

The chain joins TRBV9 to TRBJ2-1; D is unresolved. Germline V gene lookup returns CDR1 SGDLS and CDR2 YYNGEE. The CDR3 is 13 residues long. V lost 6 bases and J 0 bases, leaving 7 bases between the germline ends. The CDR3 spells CASTGDSYNEQFF. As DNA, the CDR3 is TGTGCCAGCACTGGGGACTCCTACAATGAGCAGTTCTTC.

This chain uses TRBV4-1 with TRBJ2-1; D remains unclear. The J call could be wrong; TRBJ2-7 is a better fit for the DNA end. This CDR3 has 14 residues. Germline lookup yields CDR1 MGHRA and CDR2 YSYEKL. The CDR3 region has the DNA TGCGCCAGCAGCCCGATTAGCTTCTACAATGAGCAGTACTTC. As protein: CASSPISFYNEQYF.

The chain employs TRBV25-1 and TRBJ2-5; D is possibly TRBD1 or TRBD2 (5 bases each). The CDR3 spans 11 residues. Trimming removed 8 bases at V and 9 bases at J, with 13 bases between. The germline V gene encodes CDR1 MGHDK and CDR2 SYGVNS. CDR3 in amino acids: CASGYRDAQYF. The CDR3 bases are TGTGCCAGCGGATACCGGGACGCCCAGTACTTC.

In DNA form, the CDR3 reads TGTGCCAGCAGTGAATTAGGCGGGGGAACCGGGGAGCTGTTTTTT. Residues: CASSELGGGTGELFF. The V gene is TRBV25-1, the J gene TRBJ2-2; 7 bases align to TRBD2. The CDR3 sequence is 15 residues long. The ends lost 1 base at V and 5 bases at J; junction bases unmatched: 4. Germline assignment: CDR1 MGHDK and CDR2 SYGVNS. Supplemented by reference TRBV25-1 and TRBJ2-2, the full variable domain reads EADIYQTPRYLVIGTGKKITLECSQTMGHDKMYWYQQDPGMELHLIHYSYGVNSTEKGDLSSESTVSRIRTEHFPLTLESARPSHTSQYLCASSELGGGTGELFFGEGSRLTVL.

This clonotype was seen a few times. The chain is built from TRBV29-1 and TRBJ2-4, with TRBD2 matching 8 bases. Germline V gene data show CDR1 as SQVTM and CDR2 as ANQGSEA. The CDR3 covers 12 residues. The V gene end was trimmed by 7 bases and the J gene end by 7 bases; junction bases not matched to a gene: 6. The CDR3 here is CSGSAGANIQYF. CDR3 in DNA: TGCAGCGGTTCAGCGGGAGCCAACATTCAGTACTTC.